The following is a TCR beta chain sequence with its context. With 6 bases clipped from V and 3 bases from J, the junction kept 11 bases outside the gene matches. The CDR3 contains 15 residues. Germline values: CDR1 MNHEY, CDR2 SMNVEV (reference sequence). Methods used by the authors: Using reference gene primer amplification, nucleated cell counts were estimated. The protocol was immunoSEQ multiplex PCR, while the TCRdb copy is restricted to in-frame clones and leaves out a portion. V and J calls and clone size are as listed in that table; D and trimming were resolved from the DNA. This table has about 37,000 clones, 80% appearing once. The sample belongs to a study of blood T cell repertoires in COVID-19. Study as a whole: COVID-19 samples, acute and convalescent, were from the United States, Italy and Spain. T cells, B-cell-depleted T cells, or PBMCs provided the cDNA or gDNA that served as material.

The origin of this receptor is a woman in her seventies with acute or convalescent COVID-19. J is TRBJ2-7 and V is TRBV27; 7 bases map to TRBD2. The sample consisted of peripheral blood. CDR3: CASRGVEAGLYEQYF. DNA for the CDR3: TGTGCCAGCAGGGGAGTAGAAGCGGGACTCTACGAGCAGTACTTC.